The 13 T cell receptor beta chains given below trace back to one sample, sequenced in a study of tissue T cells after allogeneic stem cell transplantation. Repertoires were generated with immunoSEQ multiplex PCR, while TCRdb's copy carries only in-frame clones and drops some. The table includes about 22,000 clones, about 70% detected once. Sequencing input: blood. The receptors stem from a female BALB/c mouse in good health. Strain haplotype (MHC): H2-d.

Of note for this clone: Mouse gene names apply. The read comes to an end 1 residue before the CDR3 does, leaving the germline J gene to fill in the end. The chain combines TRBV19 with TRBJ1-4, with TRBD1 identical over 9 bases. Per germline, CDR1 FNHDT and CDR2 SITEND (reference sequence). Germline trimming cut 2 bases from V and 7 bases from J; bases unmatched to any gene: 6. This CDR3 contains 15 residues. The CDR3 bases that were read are TGTGCCAGCAGTATGATGGGGACAGGGCCCGAAAGATTATTT. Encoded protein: CASSMMGTGPERLF. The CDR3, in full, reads CASSMMGTGPERLFF. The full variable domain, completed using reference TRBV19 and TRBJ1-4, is GGIITQTPKFLIGQEGQKLTLKCQQNFNHDTMYWYRQDSGKGLRLIYYSITENDLQKGDLSEGYDASREKKSSFSLTVTSAQKNEMAVFLCASSMMGTGPERLFFGHGTKLSVL.

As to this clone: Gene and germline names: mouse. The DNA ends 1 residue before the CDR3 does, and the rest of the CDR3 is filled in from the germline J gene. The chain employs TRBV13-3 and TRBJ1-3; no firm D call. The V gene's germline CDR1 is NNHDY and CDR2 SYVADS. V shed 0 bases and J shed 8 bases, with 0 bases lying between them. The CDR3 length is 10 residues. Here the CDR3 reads CASSDDTLYF. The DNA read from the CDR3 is TGTGCCAGCAGTGATGATACGCTCTAT.

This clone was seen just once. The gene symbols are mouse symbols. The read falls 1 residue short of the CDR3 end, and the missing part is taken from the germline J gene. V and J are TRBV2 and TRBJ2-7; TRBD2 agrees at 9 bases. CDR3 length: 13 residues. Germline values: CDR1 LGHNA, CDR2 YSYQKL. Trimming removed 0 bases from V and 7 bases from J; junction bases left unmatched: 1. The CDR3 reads CASSQDDWGEQYF. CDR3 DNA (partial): TGTGCCAGCAGCCAAGATGACTGGGGGGAACAGTAC.

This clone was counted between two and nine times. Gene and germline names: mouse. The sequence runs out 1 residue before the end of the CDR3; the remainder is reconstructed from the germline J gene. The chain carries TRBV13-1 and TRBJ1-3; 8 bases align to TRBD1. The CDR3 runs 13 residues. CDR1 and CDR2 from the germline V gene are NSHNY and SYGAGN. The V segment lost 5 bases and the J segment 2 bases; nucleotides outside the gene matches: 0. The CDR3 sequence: CASRTGAGNTLYF. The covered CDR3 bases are TGTGCCAGCAGGACAGGGGCTGGAAATACGCTCTAT.

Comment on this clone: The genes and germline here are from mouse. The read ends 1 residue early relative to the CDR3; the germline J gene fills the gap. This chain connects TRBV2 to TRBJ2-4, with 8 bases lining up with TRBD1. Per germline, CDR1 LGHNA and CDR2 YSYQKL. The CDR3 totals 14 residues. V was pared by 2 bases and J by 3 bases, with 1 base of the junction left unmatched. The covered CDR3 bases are TGTGCCAGCAGCCAACAGGGGGCCCAAAACACCTTGTAC. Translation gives CASSQQGAQNTLY. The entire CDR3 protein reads CASSQQGAQNTLYF.

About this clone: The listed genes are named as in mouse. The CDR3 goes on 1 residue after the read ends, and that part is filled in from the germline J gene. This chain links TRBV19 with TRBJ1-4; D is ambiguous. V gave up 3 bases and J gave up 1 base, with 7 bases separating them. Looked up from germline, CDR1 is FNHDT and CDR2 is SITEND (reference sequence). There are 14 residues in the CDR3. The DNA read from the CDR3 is TGTGCCAGCAGTAGCAAAAATTCCAACGAAAGATTATTT. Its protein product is CASSSKNSNERLF. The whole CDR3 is CASSSKNSNERLFF.

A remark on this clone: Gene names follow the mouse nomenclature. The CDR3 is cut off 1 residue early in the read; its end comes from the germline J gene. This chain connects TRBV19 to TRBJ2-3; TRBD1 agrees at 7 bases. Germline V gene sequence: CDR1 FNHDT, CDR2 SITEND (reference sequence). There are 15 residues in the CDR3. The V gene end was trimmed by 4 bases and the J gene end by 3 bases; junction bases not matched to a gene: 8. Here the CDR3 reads CASSPSTGEAETLYF. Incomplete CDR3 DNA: TGTGCCAGCAGTCCCTCCACAGGGGAGGCAGAAACGCTGTAT.

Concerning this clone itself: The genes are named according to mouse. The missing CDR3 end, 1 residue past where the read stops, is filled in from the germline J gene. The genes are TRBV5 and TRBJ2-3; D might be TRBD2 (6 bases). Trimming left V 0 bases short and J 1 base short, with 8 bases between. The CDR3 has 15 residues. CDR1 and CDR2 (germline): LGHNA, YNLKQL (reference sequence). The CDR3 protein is CASSQEPGGAETLYF. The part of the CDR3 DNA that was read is TGTGCCAGCAGCCAAGAACCTGGGGGTGCAGAAACGCTGTAT.

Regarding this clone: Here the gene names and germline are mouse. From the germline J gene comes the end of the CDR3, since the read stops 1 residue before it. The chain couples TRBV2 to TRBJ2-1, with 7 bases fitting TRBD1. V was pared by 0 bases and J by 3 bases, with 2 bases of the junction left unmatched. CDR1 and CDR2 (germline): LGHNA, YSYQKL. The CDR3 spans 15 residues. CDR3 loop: CASSQDGTVYAEQFF. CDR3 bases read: TGTGCCAGCAGCCAAGACGGGACAGTCTATGCTGAGCAGTTC.

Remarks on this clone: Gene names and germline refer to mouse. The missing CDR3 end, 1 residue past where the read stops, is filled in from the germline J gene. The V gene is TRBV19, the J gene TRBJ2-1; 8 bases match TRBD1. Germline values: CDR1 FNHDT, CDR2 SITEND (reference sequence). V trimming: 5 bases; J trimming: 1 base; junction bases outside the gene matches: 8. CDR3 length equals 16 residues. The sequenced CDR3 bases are TGTGCCAGCAGACATACCAGGGGGCCCAACTATGCTGAGCAGTTC. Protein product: CASRHTRGPNYAEQF. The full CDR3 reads CASRHTRGPNYAEQFF.

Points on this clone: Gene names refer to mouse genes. Here the CDR3 reads CASSQEKAGREQYF. Partial CDR3 DNA: TGTGCCAGCAGCCAAGAAAAGGCAGGGAGAGAACAGTAC. V and J are TRBV5 and TRBJ2-7; possible D gene TRBD1, 5 bases. The read terminates 1 residue ahead of where the CDR3 ends, so the germline J gene completes it. Germline V gives CDR1 LGHNA, CDR2 YNLKQL (reference sequence). Trimming left V 0 bases short and J 7 bases short, with 13 bases between. The CDR3 consists of 14 residues.

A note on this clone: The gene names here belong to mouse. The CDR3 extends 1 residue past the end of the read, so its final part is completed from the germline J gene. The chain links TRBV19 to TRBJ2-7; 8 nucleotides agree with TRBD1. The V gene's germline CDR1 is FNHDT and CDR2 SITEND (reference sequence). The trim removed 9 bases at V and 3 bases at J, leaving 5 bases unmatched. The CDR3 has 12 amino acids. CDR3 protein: CATSDRVYEQYF. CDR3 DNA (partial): TGTGCCACCTCGGACAGGGTCTATGAACAGTAC.

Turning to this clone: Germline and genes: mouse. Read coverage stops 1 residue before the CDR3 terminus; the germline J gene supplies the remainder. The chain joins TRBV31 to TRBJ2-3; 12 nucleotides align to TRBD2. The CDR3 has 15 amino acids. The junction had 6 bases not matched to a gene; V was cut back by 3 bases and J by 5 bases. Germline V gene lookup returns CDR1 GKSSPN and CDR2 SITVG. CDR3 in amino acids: CAWRQDWGGKETLYF. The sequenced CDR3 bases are TGTGCCTGGAGACAAGACTGGGGGGGCAAAGAAACGCTGTAT.